Listed here are 3 T cell receptor beta chains from one sample, sequenced in a study of blood T cell repertoires in COVID-19. The repertoire was sequenced with immunoSEQ multiplex PCR; TCRdb's copy has only in-frame clones and lacks some. The sample has some 100,000 clones, around 87% seen once. Sequencing used peripheral blood. These receptors came from a woman in her 30s with acute or convalescent COVID-19.

The chain employs TRBV9 and TRBJ1-2; D possibly corresponds to TRBD1 (5 bases). The CDR3 loop spans 14 amino acids. Trimming pared 0 bases from V and 2 bases from J, leaving 8 bases between. Germline V CDR1 and CDR2: SGDLS, YYNGEE. The CDR3 is CASSVEAGNYGYTF. The CDR3 nucleotides are TGTGCCAGCAGCGTAGAAGCAGGGAACTATGGCTACACCTTC.

This chain links TRBV29-1 with TRBJ2-2; 10 positions agree with TRBD2. The germline V gene has CDR1 SQVTM and CDR2 ANQGSEA. This CDR3 spans 13 amino acids. J gave up 7 bases and V 6 bases, and 5 bases lay outside the gene matches. The CDR3 loop is CSVLAGSLGELFF. The CDR3 nucleotides are TGCAGCGTACTAGCGGGGTCCCTCGGGGAGCTGTTTTTT.

The chain links TRBV7-9 to TRBJ2-7; D uncertain. CDR3 length equals 15 residues. Germline assignment: CDR1 SEHNR and CDR2 FQNEAQ (reference sequence). Trimming took off 1 base at V and 0 bases at J, with 10 bases between the two ends. CDR3 bases: TGTGCCAGCAGCTTAGTAGCAGCGAGCTCCTACGAGCAGTACTTC. Translated: CASSLVAASSYEQYF.